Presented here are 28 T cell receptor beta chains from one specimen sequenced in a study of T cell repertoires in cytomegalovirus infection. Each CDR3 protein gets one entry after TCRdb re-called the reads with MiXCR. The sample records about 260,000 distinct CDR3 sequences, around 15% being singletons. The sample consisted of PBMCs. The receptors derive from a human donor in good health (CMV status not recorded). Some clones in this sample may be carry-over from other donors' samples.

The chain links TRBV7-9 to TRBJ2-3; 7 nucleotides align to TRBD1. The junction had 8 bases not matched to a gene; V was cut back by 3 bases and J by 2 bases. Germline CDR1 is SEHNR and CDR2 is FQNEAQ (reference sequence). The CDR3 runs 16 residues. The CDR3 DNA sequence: TGTGCCAGCAGCTTCCGGGACAGTGAGGACACAGATACGCAGTATTTT. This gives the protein CASSFRDSEDTDTQYF.

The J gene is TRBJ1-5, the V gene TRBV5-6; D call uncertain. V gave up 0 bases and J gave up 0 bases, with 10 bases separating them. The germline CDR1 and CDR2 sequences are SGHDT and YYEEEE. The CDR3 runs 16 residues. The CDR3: CASSLGPVFSNQPQHF. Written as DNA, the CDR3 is TGTGCCAGCAGCTTGGGGCCAGTCTTTAGCAATCAGCCCCAGCATTTT.

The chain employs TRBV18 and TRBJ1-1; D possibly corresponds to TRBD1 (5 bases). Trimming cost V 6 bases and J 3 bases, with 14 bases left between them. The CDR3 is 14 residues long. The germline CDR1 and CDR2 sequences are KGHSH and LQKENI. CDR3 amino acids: CASSSLPGDTEAFF. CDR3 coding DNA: TGTGCCAGCTCCTCCTTGCCGGGGGACACTGAAGCTTTCTTT.

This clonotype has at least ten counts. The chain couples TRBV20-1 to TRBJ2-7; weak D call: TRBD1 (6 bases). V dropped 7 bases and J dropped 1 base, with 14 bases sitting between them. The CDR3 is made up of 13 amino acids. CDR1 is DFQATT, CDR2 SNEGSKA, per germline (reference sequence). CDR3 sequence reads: CSVLDRTSYEQYF. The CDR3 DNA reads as TGCAGTGTCCTCGACAGGACGTCCTACGAGCAGTACTTC.

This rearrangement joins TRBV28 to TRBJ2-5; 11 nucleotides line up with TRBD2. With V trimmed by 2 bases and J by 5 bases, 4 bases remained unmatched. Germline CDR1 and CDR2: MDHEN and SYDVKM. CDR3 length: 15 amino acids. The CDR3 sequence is CASSLTSGSRETQYF. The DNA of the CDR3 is TGTGCCAGCAGTTTAACTAGCGGGAGCCGGGAGACCCAGTACTTC. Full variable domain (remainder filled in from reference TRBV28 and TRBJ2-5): DVKVTQSSRYLVKRTGEKVFLECVQDMDHENMFWYRQDPGLGLRLIYFSYDVKMKEKGDIPEGYSVSREKKERFSLILESASTNQTSMYLCASSLTSGSRETQYFGPGTRLLVL.

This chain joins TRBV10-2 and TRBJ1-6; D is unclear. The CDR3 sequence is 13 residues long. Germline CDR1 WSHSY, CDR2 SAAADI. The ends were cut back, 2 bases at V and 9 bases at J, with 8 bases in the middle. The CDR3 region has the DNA TGCGCCAGCAGTGAGGGACGGCTTTCACCCCTCCACTTT. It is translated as CASSEGRLSPLHF.

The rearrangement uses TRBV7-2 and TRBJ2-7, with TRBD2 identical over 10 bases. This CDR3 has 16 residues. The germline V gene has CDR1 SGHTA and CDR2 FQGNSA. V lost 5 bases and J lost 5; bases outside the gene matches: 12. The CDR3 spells CASSPLQAGGPHEQYF. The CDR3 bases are TGTGCCAGCAGCCCCCTTCAAGCGGGAGGGCCCCACGAGCAGTACTTC.

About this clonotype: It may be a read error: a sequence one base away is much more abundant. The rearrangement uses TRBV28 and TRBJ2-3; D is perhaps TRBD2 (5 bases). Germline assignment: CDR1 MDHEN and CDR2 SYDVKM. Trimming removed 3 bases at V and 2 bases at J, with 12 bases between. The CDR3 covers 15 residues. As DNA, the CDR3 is TGTGCCAGCAGTTTCTCCAGCGGAGACACAGATACGCAGTATTTT. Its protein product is CASSFSSGDTDTQYF.

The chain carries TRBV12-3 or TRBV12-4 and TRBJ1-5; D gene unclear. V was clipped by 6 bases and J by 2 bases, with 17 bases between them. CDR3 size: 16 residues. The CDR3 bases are TGTGCCAGCAGCGATCTATCTCAAGAGGGCAATCAGCCCCAGCATTTT. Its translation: CASSDLSQEGNQPQHF.

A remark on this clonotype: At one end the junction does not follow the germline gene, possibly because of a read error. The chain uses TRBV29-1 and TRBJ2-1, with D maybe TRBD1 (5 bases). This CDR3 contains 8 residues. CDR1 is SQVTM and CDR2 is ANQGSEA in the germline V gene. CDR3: CSVGGQIF. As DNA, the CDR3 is TGCAGCGTTGGGGGCCAAATCTTC.

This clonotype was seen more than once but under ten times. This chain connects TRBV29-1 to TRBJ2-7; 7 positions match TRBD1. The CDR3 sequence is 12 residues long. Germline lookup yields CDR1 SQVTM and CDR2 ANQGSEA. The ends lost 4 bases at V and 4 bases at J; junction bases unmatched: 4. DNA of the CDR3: TGCAGCGTTGCGGACAGGCTGTACGAGCAGTACTTC. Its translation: CSVADRLYEQYF.

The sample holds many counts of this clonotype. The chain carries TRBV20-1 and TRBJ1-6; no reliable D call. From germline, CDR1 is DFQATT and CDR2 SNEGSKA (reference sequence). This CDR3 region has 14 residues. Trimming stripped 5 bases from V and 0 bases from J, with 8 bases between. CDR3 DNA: TGCAGTGCTCCCGCTGGCTCCTATAATTCACCCCTCCACTTT. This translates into CSAPAGSYNSPLHF.

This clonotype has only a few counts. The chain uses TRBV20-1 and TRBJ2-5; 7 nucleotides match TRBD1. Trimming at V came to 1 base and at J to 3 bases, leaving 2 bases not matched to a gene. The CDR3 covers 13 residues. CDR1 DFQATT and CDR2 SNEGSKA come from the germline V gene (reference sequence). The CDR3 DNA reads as TGCAGTGCTAGAGGACAGGGAAAAGAGACCCAGTACTTC. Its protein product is CSARGQGKETQYF.

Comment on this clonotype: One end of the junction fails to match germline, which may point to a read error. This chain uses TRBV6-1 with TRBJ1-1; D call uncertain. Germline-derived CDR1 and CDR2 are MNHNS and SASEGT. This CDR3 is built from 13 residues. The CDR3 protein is CDSSVRPNTEACF. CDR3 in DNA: TGTGACAGCAGTGTGCGGCCGAACACTGAAGCTTGCTTT.

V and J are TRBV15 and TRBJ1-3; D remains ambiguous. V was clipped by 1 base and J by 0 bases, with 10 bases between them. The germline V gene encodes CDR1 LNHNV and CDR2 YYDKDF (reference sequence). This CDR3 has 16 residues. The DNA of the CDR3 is TGTGCCACCAGCAGAGCGGAGAGGAGCTCTGGAAACACCATATATTTT. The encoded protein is CATSRAERSSGNTIYF.

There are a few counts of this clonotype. The CDR3 DNA reads TGTGCTAGTGGTTCAGCGCCTAGCGGGAAGAAAAGGGAGACCCAGTACTTC. This encodes CASGSAPSGKKRETQYF. The chain combines TRBV12-5 with TRBJ2-5; TRBD2 matches 9 bases. CDR1 is LGHNT and CDR2 is FRNRAP in the germline V gene. The V segment lost 4 bases and the J segment 5 bases; nucleotides outside the gene matches: 14. The CDR3 spans 17 residues.

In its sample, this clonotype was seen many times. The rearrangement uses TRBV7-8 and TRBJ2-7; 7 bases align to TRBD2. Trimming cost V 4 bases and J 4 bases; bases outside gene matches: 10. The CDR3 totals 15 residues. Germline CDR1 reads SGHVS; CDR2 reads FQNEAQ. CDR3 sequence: CASSYRETSSYEQYF. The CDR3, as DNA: TGTGCCAGCAGCTACCGAGAGACTAGCAGTTACGAGCAGTACTTC.

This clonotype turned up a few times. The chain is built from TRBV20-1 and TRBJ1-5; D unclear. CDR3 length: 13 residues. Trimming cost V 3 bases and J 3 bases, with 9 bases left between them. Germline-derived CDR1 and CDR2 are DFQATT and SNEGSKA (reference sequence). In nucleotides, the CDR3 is TGCAGTGCTAGCGGGCGGGACAATCAGCCCCAGCATTTT. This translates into CSASGRDNQPQHF.

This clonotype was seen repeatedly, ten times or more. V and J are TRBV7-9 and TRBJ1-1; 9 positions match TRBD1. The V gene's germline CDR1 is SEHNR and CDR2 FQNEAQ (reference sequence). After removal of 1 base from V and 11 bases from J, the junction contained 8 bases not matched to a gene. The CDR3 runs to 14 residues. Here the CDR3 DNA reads TGTGCCAGCAGCTTAGGGGTCGACAGGGGGAAGGCTTTCTTT. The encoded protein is CASSLGVDRGKAFF. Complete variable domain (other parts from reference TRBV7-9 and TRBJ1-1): DTGVSQNPRHKITKRGQNVTFRCDPISEHNRLYWYRQTLGQGPEFLTYFQNEAQLEKSRLLSDRFSAERPKGSFSTLEIQRTEQGDSAMYLCASSLGVDRGKAFFGQGTRLTVV.

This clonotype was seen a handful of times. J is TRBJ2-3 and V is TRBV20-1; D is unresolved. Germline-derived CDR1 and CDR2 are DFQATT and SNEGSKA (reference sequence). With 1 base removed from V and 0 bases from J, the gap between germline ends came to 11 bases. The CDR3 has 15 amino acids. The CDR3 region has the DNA TGCAGTGCTAGAGTTCCAGCAACTAGCACAGATACGCAGTATTTT. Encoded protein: CSARVPATSTDTQYF.

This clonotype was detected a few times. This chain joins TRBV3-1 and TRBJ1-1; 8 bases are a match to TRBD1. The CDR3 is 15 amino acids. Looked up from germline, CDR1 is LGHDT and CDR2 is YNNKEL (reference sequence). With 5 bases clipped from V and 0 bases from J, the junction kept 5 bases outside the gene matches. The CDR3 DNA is TGTGCCAGCAGCTTCCGACAGGGGATGAACACTGAAGCTTTCTTT. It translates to CASSFRQGMNTEAFF.

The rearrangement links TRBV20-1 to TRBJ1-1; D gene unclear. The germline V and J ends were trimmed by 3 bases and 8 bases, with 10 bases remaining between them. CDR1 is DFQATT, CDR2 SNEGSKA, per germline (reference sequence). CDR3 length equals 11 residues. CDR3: CSASTPSEAFF. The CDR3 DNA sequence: TGCAGTGCTAGTACCCCATCAGAAGCTTTCTTT.

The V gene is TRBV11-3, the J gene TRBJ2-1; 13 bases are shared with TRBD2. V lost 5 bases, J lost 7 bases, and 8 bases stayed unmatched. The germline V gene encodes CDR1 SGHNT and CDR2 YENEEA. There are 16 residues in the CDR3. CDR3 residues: CASSPAGTSGKNEQFF. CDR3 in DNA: TGTGCCAGCAGCCCGGCCGGGACTAGCGGGAAGAATGAGCAGTTCTTC.

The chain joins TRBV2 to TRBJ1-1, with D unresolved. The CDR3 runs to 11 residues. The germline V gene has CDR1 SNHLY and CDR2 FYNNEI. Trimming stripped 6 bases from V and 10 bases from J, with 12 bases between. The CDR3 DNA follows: TGTGCCAGCAGCGTGAATTGGGGAGCTTTCTTT. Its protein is CASSVNWGAFF.

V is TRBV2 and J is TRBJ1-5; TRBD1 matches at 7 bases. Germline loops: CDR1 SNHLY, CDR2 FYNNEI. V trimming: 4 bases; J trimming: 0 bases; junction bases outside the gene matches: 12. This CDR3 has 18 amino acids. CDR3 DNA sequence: TGTGCCAGCAGTGGGTGGCAGGGGGGCCATTATAGCAATCAGCCCCAGCATTTT. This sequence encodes CASSGWQGGHYSNQPQHF.

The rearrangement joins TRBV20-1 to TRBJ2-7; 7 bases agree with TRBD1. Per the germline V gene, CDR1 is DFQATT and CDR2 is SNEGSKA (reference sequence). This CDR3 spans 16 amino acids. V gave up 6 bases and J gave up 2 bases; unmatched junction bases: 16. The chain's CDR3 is CSARDSWGKSTYEQYF. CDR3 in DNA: TGCAGTGCCCGGGACAGTTGGGGCAAAAGCACCTACGAGCAGTACTTC.

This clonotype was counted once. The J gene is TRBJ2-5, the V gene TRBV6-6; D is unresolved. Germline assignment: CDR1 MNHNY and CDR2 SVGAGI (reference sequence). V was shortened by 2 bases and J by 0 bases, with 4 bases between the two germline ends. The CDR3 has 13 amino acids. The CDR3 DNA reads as TGTGCCAGCAGTTACCTCTACCAAGAGACCCAGTACTTC. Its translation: CASSYLYQETQYF.

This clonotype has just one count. This CDR3 reads CSVDGLEGSSTDTQYF. DNA of the CDR3: TGCAGCGTTGACGGGCTCGAGGGTAGTAGCACAGATACGCAGTATTTT. The V and J genes are TRBV29-1 and TRBJ2-3; tentatively, D is TRBD2 (5 bases). Trimming left V 3 bases short and J 0 bases short, with 16 bases between. Germline lookup yields CDR1 SQVTM and CDR2 ANQGSEA. The CDR3 covers 16 residues.